This T cell receptor beta chain was recorded in a study of T cells after yellow fever vaccination. Synthesis of TCR cDNA relied on 5'RACE template switching, which attached a universal primer site and UMIs. In TCRdb, the 5' RACE reads were re-called with MiXCR into one record per CDR3 protein. The sample consists of approximately 300,000 distinct CDR3 sequences, about 11% of them appearing once. Germline V gene data show CDR1 as MNHEY and CDR2 as SVGAGI. Trimming cost V 0 bases and J 6 bases, with 11 bases left between them. This CDR3 contains 14 residues. This clonotype was picked up a small number of times.

This material consisted of CD4+ T cells sorted from PBMCs, taken 45 days after the yellow fever booster vaccination. This chain uses TRBV6-5 with TRBJ2-5, with D perhaps TRBD2 (6 bases). The sequence was collected from a man aged 18 to 29 who received the YFV17D yellow fever vaccine. The chain's CDR3 is CASSYSRDSKTQYF. As DNA, the CDR3 is TGTGCCAGCAGTTACTCCCGGGACTCAAAGACCCAGTACTTC.